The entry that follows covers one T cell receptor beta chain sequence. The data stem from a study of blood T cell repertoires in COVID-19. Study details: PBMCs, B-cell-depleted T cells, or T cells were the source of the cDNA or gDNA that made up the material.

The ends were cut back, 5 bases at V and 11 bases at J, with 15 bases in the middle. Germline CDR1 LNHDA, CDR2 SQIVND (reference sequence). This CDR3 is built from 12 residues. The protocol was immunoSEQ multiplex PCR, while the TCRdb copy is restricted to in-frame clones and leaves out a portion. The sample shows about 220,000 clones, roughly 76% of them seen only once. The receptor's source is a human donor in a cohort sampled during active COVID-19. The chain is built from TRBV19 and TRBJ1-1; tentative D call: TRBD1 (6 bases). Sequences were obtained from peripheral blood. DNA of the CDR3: TGTGCCAGTAGTGCATCACAGGGAGTTGCTTTCTTT. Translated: CASSASQGVAFF. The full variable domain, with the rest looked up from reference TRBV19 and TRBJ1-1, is DGGITQSPKYLFRKEGQNVTLSCEQNLNHDAMYWYRQDPGQGLRLIYYSQIVNDFQKGDIAEGYSVSREKKESFPLTVTSAQKNPTAFYLCASSASQGVAFFGQGTRLTVV.